This T cell receptor beta chain was retrieved from a study of shared clonotypes between healthy human individuals. This CDR3 comprises 13 residues. Trimming shortened V by 5 bases and J by 6 bases, and 13 bases separated the two germline ends. Germline CDR1 is SGHVS and CDR2 is FQNEAQ. Sequencing was performed with immunoSEQ multiplex PCR; in TCRdb, only in-frame clones are kept and a portion is missing. The data contain about 2.4 million clones, 93% of them singletons. The clonotype originates from a young man in good health. Some clones in this sample may be carry-over from other donors' samples. The sample taken for sequencing was naive CD4+ T cells from PBMCs. Subset given: CD45RA+ positively selected. This chain connects TRBV7-8 to TRBJ1-2; D is possibly TRBD1 (6 bases). CDR3 region: CASSPTGGDGYTF. DNA of the CDR3: TGTGCCAGCAGCCCGACAGGAGGTGATGGCTACACCTTC.